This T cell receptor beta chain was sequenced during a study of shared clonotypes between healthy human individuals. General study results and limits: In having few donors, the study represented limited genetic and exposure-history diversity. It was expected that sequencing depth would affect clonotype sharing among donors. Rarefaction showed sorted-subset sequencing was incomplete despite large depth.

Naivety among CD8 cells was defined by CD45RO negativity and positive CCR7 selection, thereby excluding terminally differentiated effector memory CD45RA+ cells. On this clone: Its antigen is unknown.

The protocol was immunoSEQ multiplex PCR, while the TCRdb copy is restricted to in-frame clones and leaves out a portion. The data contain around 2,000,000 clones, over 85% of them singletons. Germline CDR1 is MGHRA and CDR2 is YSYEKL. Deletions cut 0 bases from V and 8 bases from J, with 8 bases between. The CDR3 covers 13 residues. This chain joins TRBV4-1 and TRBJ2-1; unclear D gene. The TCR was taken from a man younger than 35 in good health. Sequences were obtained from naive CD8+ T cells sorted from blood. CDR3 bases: TGCGCCAGCAGCCAAGATCCGAGTTATGAGCAGTTCTTC. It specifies CASSQDPSYEQFF.